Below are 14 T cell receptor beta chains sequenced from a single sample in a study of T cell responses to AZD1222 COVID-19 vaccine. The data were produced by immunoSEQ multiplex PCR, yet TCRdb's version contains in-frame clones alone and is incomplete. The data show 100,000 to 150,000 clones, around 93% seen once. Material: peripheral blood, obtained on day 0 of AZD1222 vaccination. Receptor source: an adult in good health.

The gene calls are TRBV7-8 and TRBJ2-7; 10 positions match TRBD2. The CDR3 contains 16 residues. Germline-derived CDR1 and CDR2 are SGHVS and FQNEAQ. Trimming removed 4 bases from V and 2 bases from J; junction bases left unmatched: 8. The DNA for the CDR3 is TGTGCCAGCAGCTCCCTCCGTAGCGGGAGGACCTACGAGCAGTACTTC. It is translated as CASSSLRSGRTYEQYF.

CDR3 sequence reads: CASSLAYSYEQYF. The CDR3 DNA is TGCGCCAGCAGCTTGGCGTATTCCTACGAGCAGTACTTC. This sequence joins TRBV5-1 and TRBJ2-7; no reliable D call. V was cut by 0 bases and J by 1 base, with 5 bases left in between. Germline V gene sequence: CDR1 SGHRS, CDR2 YFSETQ. This CDR3 region has 13 residues.

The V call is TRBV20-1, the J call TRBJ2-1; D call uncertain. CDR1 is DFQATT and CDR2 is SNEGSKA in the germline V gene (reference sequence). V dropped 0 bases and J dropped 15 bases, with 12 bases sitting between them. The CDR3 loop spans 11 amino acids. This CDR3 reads CSARDQSLRFF. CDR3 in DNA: TGCAGTGCTAGAGATCAGAGTTTGCGGTTCTTC.

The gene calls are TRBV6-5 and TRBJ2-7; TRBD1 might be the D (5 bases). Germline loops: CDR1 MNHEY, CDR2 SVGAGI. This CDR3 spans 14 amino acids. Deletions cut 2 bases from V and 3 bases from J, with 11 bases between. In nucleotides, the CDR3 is TGTGCCAGCAGTTACGGGCAGGGAAGCTACGAGCAGTACTTC. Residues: CASSYGQGSYEQYF.

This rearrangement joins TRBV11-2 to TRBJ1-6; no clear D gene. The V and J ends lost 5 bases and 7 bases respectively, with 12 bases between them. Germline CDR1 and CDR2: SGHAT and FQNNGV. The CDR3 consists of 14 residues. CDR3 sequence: CASSRNQANSPLHF. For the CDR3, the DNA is TGTGCCAGCAGCCGCAATCAGGCCAATTCACCCCTCCACTTT. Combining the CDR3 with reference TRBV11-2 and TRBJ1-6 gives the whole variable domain EAGVAQSPRYKIIEKRQSVAFWCNPISGHATLYWYQQILGQGPKLLIQFQNNGVVDDSQLPKDRFSAERLKGVDSTLKIQPAKLEDSAVYLCASSRNQANSPLHFGNGTRLTVT.

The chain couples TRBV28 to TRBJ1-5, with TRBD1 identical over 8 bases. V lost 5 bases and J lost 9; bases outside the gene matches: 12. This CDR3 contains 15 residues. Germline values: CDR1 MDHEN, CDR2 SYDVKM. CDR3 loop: CASSPRTGGLRPQHF. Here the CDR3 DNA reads TGTGCCAGCAGTCCCCGAACAGGGGGGCTGAGGCCCCAGCATTTT. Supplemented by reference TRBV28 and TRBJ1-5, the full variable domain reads DVKVTQSSRYLVKRTGEKVFLECVQDMDHENMFWYRQDPGLGLRLIYFSYDVKMKEKGDIPEGYSVSREKKERFSLILESASTNQTSMYLCASSPRTGGLRPQHFGDGTRLSIL.

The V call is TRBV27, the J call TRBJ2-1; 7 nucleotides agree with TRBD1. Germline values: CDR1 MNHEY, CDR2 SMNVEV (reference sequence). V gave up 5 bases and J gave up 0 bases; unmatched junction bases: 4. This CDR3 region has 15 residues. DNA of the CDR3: TGTGCCAGCAGTCTGACAGGGAGCTCCTACAATGAGCAGTTCTTC. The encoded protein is CASSLTGSSYNEQFF.

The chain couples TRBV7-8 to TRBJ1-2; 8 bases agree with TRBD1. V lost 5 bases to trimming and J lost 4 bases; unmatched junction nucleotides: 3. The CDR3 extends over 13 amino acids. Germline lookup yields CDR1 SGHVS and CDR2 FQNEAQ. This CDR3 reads CASSPGGGYGYTF. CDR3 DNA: TGTGCCAGCAGCCCAGGGGGCGGCTATGGCTACACCTTC.

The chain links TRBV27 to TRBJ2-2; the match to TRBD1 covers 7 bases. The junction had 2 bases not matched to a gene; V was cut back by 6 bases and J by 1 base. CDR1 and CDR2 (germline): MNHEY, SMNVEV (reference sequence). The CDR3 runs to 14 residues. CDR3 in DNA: TGTGCCAGCAGCCGGGACAGGAACACCGGGGAGCTGTTTTTT. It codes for CASSRDRNTGELFF.

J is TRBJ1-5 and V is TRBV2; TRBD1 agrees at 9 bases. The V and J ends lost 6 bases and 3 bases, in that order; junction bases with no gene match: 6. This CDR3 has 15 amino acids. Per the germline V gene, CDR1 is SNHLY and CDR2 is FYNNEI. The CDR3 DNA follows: TGTGCCAGCAGGCCGGACAGGGGATACAATCAGCCCCAGCATTTT. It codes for CASRPDRGYNQPQHF.

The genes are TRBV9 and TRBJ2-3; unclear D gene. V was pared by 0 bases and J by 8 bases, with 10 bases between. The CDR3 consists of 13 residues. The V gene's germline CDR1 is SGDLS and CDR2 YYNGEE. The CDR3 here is CASSVETETTQYF. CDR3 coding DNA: TGTGCCAGCAGCGTAGAGACCGAGACTACGCAGTATTTT.

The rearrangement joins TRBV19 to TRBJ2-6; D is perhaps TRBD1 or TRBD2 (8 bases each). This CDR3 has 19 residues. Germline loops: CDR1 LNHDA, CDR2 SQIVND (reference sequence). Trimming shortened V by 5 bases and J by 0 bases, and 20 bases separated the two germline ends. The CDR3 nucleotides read TGTGCCAGTAGTCCCGGGAGGGGACAGGCTCGCTCTGGGGCCAACGTCCTGACTTTC. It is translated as CASSPGRGQARSGANVLTF. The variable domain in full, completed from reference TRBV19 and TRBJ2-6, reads DGGITQSPKYLFRKEGQNVTLSCEQNLNHDAMYWYRQDPGQGLRLIYYSQIVNDFQKGDIAEGYSVSREKKESFPLTVTSAQKNPTAFYLCASSPGRGQARSGANVLTFGAGSRLTVL.

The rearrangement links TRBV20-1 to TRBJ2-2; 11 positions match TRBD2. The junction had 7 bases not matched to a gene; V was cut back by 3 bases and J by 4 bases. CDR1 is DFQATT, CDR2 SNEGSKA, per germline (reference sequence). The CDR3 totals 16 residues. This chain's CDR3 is CSASAGTSGPTGELFF. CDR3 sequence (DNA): TGCAGTGCTAGTGCCGGGACTAGCGGCCCCACCGGGGAGCTGTTTTTT.

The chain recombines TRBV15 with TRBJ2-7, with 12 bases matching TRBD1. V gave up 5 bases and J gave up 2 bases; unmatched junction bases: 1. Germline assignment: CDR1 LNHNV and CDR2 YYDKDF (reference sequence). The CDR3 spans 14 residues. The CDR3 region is CATSRDRGPYEQYF. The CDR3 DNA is TGTGCCACCAGCCGGGACAGGGGGCCCTACGAGCAGTACTTC.